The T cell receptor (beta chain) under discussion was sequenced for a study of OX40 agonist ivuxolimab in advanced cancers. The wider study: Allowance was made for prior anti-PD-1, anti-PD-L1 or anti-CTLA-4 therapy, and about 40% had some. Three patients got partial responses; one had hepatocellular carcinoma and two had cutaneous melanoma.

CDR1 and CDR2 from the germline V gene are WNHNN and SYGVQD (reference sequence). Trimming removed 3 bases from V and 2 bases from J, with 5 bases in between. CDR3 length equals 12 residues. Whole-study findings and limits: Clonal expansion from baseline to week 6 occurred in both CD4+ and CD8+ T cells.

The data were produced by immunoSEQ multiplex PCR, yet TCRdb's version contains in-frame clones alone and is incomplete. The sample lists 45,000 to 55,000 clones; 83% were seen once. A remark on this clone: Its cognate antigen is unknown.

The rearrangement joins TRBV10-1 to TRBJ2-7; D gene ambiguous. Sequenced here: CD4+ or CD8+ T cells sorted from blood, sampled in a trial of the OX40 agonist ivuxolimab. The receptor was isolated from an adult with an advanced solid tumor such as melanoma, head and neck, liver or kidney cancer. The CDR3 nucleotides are TGCGCCAGCAGTGACAGAGCCTACGAGCAGTACTTC. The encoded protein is CASSDRAYEQYF.